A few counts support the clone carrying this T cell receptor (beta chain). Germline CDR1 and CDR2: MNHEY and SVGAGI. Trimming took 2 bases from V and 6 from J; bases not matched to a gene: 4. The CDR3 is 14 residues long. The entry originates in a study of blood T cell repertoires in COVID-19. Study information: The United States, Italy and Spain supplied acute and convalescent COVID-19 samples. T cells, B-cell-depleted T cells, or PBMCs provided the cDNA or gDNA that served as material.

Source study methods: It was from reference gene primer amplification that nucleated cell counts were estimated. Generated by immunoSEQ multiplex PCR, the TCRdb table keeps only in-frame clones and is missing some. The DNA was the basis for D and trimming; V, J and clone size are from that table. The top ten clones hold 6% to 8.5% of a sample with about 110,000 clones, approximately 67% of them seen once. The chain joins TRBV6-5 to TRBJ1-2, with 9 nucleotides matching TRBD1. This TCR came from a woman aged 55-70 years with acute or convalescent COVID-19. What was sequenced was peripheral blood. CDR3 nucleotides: TGTGCCAGCAGTTACCTCCGGGACAGGGATGGCTACACCTTC. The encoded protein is CASSYLRDRDGYTF.